This passage covers 5 T cell receptor beta chains from one sample sequenced in a study of blood T cell repertoires in COVID-19. Generated by immunoSEQ multiplex PCR, the TCRdb table keeps only in-frame clones and is missing some. Seen here are 64,000 or so clones, approximately 90% observed once, and the top ten hold roughly 1.5%. The sequencing sample was made of peripheral blood. The receptors here all came from a human donor in a cohort sampled during active COVID-19.

The rearrangement links TRBV2 to TRBJ2-6, with D maybe TRBD2 (5 bases). Germline V lookup: CDR1 SNHLY, CDR2 FYNNEI. The V gene lost 4 bases and the J gene lost 4 bases, with 14 bases spanning the gap. This CDR3 is 16 amino acids long. CDR3 coding DNA: TGTGCCAGCAGTGCCGACACGGGAATAGGGGCCAACGTCCTGACTTTC. Translating gives CASSADTGIGANVLTF.

The chain is built from TRBV27 and TRBJ1-1; TRBD1 matches 10 bases. The CDR3 has 15 amino acids. The V and J ends lost 6 bases and 3 bases, in that order; junction bases with no gene match: 7. Looked up from germline, CDR1 is MNHEY and CDR2 is SMNVEV (reference sequence). The CDR3 loop is CASSRQGAGYTEAFF. In nucleotides, the CDR3 is TGTGCCAGCAGCCGACAGGGGGCGGGGTACACTGAAGCTTTCTTT.

This rearrangement joins TRBV4-1 to TRBJ2-3; possibly TRBD2 for D (6 bases). The CDR3 contains 12 residues. CDR1 and CDR2 (germline): MGHRA, YSYEKL. The V end was cut by 5 bases, the J end by 14 bases, with 17 bases between. Here the CDR3 reads CASSSLAGPPYF. The CDR3 DNA is TGCGCCAGCAGCTCTCTCGCGGGGCCTCCGTATTTT.

This clone was picked up one time. This sequence joins TRBV7-2 and TRBJ2-5; D unresolved. Trimming pared 5 bases from V and 2 bases from J, leaving 3 bases between. Per the germline V gene, CDR1 is SGHTA and CDR2 is FQGNSA. This CDR3 has 11 residues. DNA for the CDR3: TGTGCCAGCAGCCAACAAGAGACCCAGTACTTC. As protein: CASSQQETQYF.

In this sample, this clone turned up once. The V call is TRBV4-2, the J call TRBJ2-3; the match to TRBD2 covers 7 bases. Trimming cost V 5 bases and J 3 bases; bases outside gene matches: 11. The germline gives CDR1 LGHNA, CDR2 YNFKEQ. The CDR3 sequence is 16 residues long. The CDR3 sequence: CASSSQTSVPTDTQYF. CDR3 nucleotides: TGTGCCAGCAGCTCCCAAACTAGCGTGCCGACAGATACGCAGTATTTT.